The rows below give T cell receptor beta chains drawn from one sample of a study of shared clonotypes between healthy human individuals. Libraries were prepared by immunoSEQ multiplex PCR; TCRdb keeps only in-frame clonotypes and omits some of them. Of about 610,000 clones in the sample, about 97% were seen once. What was sequenced was naive CD4+ T cells sorted from blood. These receptors all stem from a woman aged 25 to 45 in good health. Both conserved end residues are part of each CDR3. D genes are given only for firm matches. Clone size is shown for a subset of rows, as once, few, many or a class of expanded clone.

NA | TRBJ1-3 | TRBV18 | once | CASSQTPGGNTIYF | TGTGCCAGCTCACAGACCCCAGGTGGAAACACCATATATTTT
TRBD2 | TRBJ2-1 | TRBV7-9 | NA | CASSFRLADNEQFF | TGTGCCAGCAGCTTCCGACTAGCGGACAATGAGCAGTTCTTC
TRBD2 | TRBJ2-2 | TRBV2 | NA | CASSFGSGSHTGELFF | TGTGCCAGCAGTTTCGGGAGCGGGAGTCACACCGGGGAGCTGTTTTTT
NA | TRBJ2-2 | TRBV2 | NA | CASSDPGWDYTGELFF | TGTGCCAGCAGTGACCCCGGTTGGGACTACACCGGGGAGCTGTTTTTT
TRBD2 | TRBJ2-7 | TRBV5-1 | NA | CASSLGAGTSGSSGEQYF | TGCGCCAGCAGCTTGGGGGCCGGGACTAGCGGGAGTTCAGGCGAGCAGTACTTC
TRBD1 | TRBJ2-2 | TRBV5-1 | once | CASSIKQGAAGELFF | TGCGCCAGCAGCATAAAACAGGGGGCGGCCGGGGAGCTGTTTTTT
TRBD1 | TRBJ2-2 | TRBV4-1 | NA | CASSRGQGKANTGELFF | TGCGCCAGCAGCAGGGGACAGGGGAAAGCGAACACCGGGGAGCTGTTTTTT
NA | TRBJ1-2 | TRBV10-3 | NA | CAISESSGTGNYGYTF | TGTGCCATCAGTGAGTCCTCCGGGACGGGAAACTATGGCTACACCTTC
NA | TRBJ1-2 | TRBV4-1 | NA | CASSQTTLSARGTSFYGYTF | TGCGCCAGCAGCCAAACGACGCTGTCGGCCAGGGGCACTTCTTTTTATGGCTACACCTTC
NA | TRBJ1-4 | TRBV14 | NA | CASSQVSEKLFF | TGTGCCAGCAGCCAAGTTAGTGAAAAACTGTTTTTT
TRBD2 | TRBJ2-7 | TRBV27 | NA | CASSSSGRGSYEQYF | TGTGCCAGCAGTTCTAGCGGGAGGGGATCCTACGAGCAGTACTTC
TRBD2 | TRBJ2-1 | TRBV28 | NA | CASSFLAAGINNEQFF | TGTGCCAGCAGTTTTCTAGCGGCTGGTATAAACAATGAGCAGTTCTTC
NA | TRBJ2-7 | TRBV15 | NA | CATSRSTVTYEQYF | TGTGCCACCAGTAGATCGACGGTCACCTACGAGCAGTACTTC
NA | TRBJ1-2 | TRBV5-1 | NA | CASSLNGNSYGYTF | TGCGCCAGCAGCTTGAATGGTAACAGCTATGGCTACACCTTC
TRBD2 | TRBJ2-1 | TRBV18 | NA | CASSRRTTFGGGPGTSYNEQFF | TGTGCCAGCTCACGACGAACTACCTTTGGGGGAGGGCCGGGTACCTCCTACAATGAGCAGTTCTTC
NA | TRBJ1-2 | TRBV7-9 | few | CASSFEGGGYTF | TGTGCCAGCAGCTTCGAAGGTGGCGGCTACACCTTC
TRBD2 | TRBJ2-1 | TRBV14 | NA | CASSQGSGSFYEQFF | TGTGCCAGCAGCCAAGGAAGCGGGAGTTTTTATGAGCAGTTCTTC
TRBD1 | TRBJ1-3 | TRBV30 | NA | CAWGTVSGNTIYF | TGTGCCTGGGGGACAGTCTCTGGAAACACCATATATTTT
NA | TRBJ2-2 | TRBV5-1 | NA | CASYDMRGAGELFF | TGCGCCAGCTACGATATGAGGGGTGCCGGGGAGCTGTTTTTT
NA | TRBJ2-3 | TRBV19 | NA | CASDPGRRGLFTDTQYF | TGTGCCAGCGACCCAGGGAGAAGGGGTCTATTCACAGATACGCAGTATTTT
NA | TRBJ2-1 | TRBV6-1 | NA | CASRPPGNGDEQFF | TGTGCCAGCAGACCGCCAGGGAATGGCGATGAGCAGTTCTTC
NA | TRBJ2-3 | TRBV9 | NA | CASSPTGGLSTDTQYF | TGTGCCAGCAGCCCTACGGGGGGCCTGAGCACAGATACGCAGTATTTT
TRBD2 | TRBJ2-7 | TRBV19 | NA | CASRTGTSGYYEQYF | TGTGCCAGTAGAACCGGGACTAGCGGATACTACGAGCAGTACTTC
NA | TRBJ1-5 | TRBV6-1 | NA | CASSEAGRRGNQPQHF | TGTGCCAGCAGTGAAGCGGGCAGGAGGGGCAATCAGCCCCAGCATTTT
TRBD1 | TRBJ1-6 | TRBV30 | NA | CAWSLPLGPILGQPNSPLHF | TGTGCCTGGAGTTTACCCTTAGGTCCGATCTTGGGACAGCCTAATTCACCCCTCCACTTT
NA | TRBJ1-2 | TRBV5-1 | NA | CASSLDRAGLDGYTF | TGCGCCAGCAGCTTGGATAGGGCAGGTCTGGATGGCTACACCTTC
NA | TRBJ1-1 | TRBV2 | NA | CASIRFILVDTEAFF | TGTGCCAGCATAAGATTTATCCTGGTGGACACTGAAGCTTTCTTT
TRBD1 | TRBJ1-4 | TRBV6-5 | NA | CASSPDRSNEKLFF | TGTGCCAGCAGCCCGGACAGGTCTAATGAAAAACTGTTTTTT
NA | TRBJ1-5 | TRBV10-2 | NA | CASSEWEPQHF | TGCGCCAGCAGTGAGTGGGAGCCCCAGCATTTT
TRBD2 | TRBJ2-1 | TRBV9 | NA | CASSVVGGGPGDEQFF | TGTGCCAGCAGCGTAGTGGGGGGAGGGCCTGGGGATGAGCAGTTCTTC
TRBD2 | TRBJ2-1 | TRBV28 | NA | CASTEPTPGLAANEQFF | TGTGCCAGCACCGAACCCACACCGGGACTAGCGGCCAATGAGCAGTTCTTC
NA | TRBJ1-3 | TRBV6-5 | NA | CASTRDISGNTIYF | TGTGCCAGCACCCGAGACATTTCTGGAAACACCATATATTTT
NA | TRBJ1-4 | TRBV28 | NA | CASSGQINEKLFF | TGTGCCAGCTCGGGACAAATTAATGAAAAACTGTTTTTT
TRBD2 | TRBJ2-2 | TRBV7-9 | NA | CASSALPAGTSGELFF | TGTGCCAGCAGCGCTTTGCCAGCGGGGACTTCCGGGGAGCTGTTTTTT
TRBD2 | TRBJ2-3 | TRBV4-1 | NA | CASSGRPGLAGVSTDTQYF | TGCGCCAGCAGCGGTAGACCGGGACTAGCGGGAGTTAGCACAGATACGCAGTATTTT
TRBD1 | TRBJ2-1 | TRBV6-5 | NA | CATSSGGHLYNEQFF | TGTGCCACCTCATCAGGGGGCCACCTCTACAATGAGCAGTTCTTC
NA | TRBJ2-2 | TRBV5-8 | NA | CASSRRTNTGELFF | TGTGCCAGCAGCCGGAGGACGAACACCGGGGAGCTGTTTTTT
NA | TRBJ1-1 | TRBV30 | few | CAWSVVAAEAFF | TGTGCCTGGAGTGTTGTGGCAGCTGAAGCTTTCTTT
TRBD1 | TRBJ1-1 | TRBV28 | NA | CASQTGQGDTEAFF | TGTGCCAGCCAAACGGGACAGGGGGACACTGAAGCTTTCTTT
NA | TRBJ1-2 | TRBV28 | NA | CATFVGQSYGYTF | TGTGCCACTTTTGTCGGACAGAGCTATGGCTACACCTTC
TRBD1 | TRBJ1-2 | TRBV19 | NA | CASNEGARGYTF | TGTGCCTCGAATGAGGGGGCGCGTGGCTACACCTTC
NA | TRBJ2-7 | TRBV5-1 | NA | CASSPGRIYEQYF | TGCGCCAGCAGCCCGGGCCGTATTTACGAGCAGTACTTC